The present TCR beta chain was sequenced within a study of control samples from healthy donors and cancer patients. There are 19 residues in the CDR3. Sequencing was performed with immunoSEQ multiplex PCR; in TCRdb, only in-frame clones are kept and a portion is missing. This repertoire shows about 48,000 clones, about 93% found once; its top ten account for around 22%. The sequence was obtained from a woman in her 50s with head and neck cancer. The chain employs TRBV21-1 and TRBJ2-2; the D segment call TRBD1 is taken from the table without a DNA check. TRBV21-1 is a recognized pseudogene. The source material was PBMCs. The CDR3 reads CASSKKGRMSSPNTGELFF. The CDR3 coding sequence is TGTGCCAGCAGCAAGAAAGGCAGGATGAGTAGTCCGAACACCGGGGAGCTGTTTTTT.